Sequencing of this TCR beta chain was carried out in a study of blood T cell repertoires in COVID-19. Study summary: Acute-phase and convalescent COVID-19 samples originated in the United States, Italy and Spain. From T cells, B-cell-depleted T cells, or PBMCs came the material, which was cDNA or gDNA.

In the study's own analysis: It was from reference gene primer amplification that nucleated cell counts were estimated. The table came from immunoSEQ multiplex PCR; TCRdb's copy has only in-frame clones and leaves some out. That table is the source of V, J and clone size, and D and trimming were worked out from the DNA. The table lists approximately 150,000 clones, more than 70% of them singletons, with around 28% in the top ten. CDR1 is MNHNY, CDR2 SVGAGI, per germline (reference sequence). The CDR3 sequence is 14 residues long. V was clipped by 0 bases and J by 3 bases; unmatched bases: 2. The chain carries TRBV6-6 and TRBJ2-7, with 7 bases fitting TRBD1. Sample: peripheral blood. The TCR sequence derives from a human donor in a cohort sampled during active COVID-19. The CDR3 sequence is CASSYSRDSYEQYF. DNA for the CDR3: TGTGCCAGCAGTTACTCGAGGGACAGCTACGAGCAGTACTTC.